This T cell receptor beta chain comes out of a study of early stage breast cancer tumors (TCRdb year 2017). For the wider study: Of the 15 to 20 invasive breast tumors, some twelve were found to be estrogen receptor-positive, progesterone receptor-positive and HER2-negative. Of the roughly twelve ER+/PR+/HER2- tumors, eight were classified as invasive ductal carcinomas and four as invasive lobular carcinomas. The average read coverage per sample was roughly 9.6-fold. Across all samples, some 2.8 million templates representing under 1.3 million unique clonotypes were detected.

About 19-50 mg of tumor tissue was diced and typically yielded more than 2.5 ug of DNA. The study profiled bulk TCR beta-chain repertoires in matched peripheral blood, tumor and adjacent normal breast tissue taken from approximately 16 patients with early-stage breast cancer. Once resection was done, tumor tissue identified by eye was cut out and put into prechilled RNAlater. Using a TissueLyser II, about 17-50 mg of tumor tissue was diced and homogenized in RLTplus buffer with beta-mercaptoethanol and antifoaming agent. The Qiagen AllPrep DNA/RNA Mini kit was used to extract genomic DNA. About this clone itself: The antigen it recognizes is unknown. Germline and junction disagree at one end, which may indicate a read error.

Overall study results and their limits: Greater similarity was observed between blood and normal breast repertoires than between blood and tumor repertoires, and tumor was distinguished from normal in about 85% of the 16 patients when each tissue was compared with blood. Enriched TCRB sequences shared across patients were found to be mostly commonly generated sequences that were unlikely to play an important role in the tumor microenvironment. Approximately 2.5-fold higher T cell density and higher clonality were observed in tumors than in adjacent normal breast tissue. Analysis by tumor subtype was prevented by the small cohort size. Sequencing bulk genomic DNA from unsorted cells could not capture chain pairing or functional markers like CD4, CD8 and FOXP3.

Two independent genomic DNA replicates were amplified for each sample, with around 0.5 ug used for blood and roughly 1.5 ug for tumor or normal breast. TCRB sequencing of genomic DNA was carried out with the ImmunoSeq Intro kit according to the manufacturer's instructions. The multiplex PCR ran for roughly 31 cycles using proprietary primers and spike-in control sequences for absolute quantification. Single-end 150-bp reads were used to sequence an 87-bp fragment spanning the CDR3 and the flanking V and J genes. Seven samples, each with two replicates, were multiplexed per lane of an Illumina MiSeq using version 3.0 chemistry. The source study handled its data this way. Raw data were processed by the vendor's proprietary pipeline, with both replicates merged into one result per sample. A clonotype was defined as productive rearrangements that share the same V-gene family, CDR3 amino acid sequence and J-gene segment. To compute clonality, the normalized Shannon entropy (Pielou evenness) of TCRB abundances was subtracted from 1. T cell density was estimated as total templates divided by the number of input cells, with the number of input cells inferred from the DNA input amount. Recon with default parameters was used to estimate total repertoire diversity and clonality. A clonotype counted as tumor-enriched if its abundance in tumor exceeded 0.1% and was at least 32-fold higher than its abundance in normal breast. As stored in TCRdb, this immuneACCESS dataset retains in-frame rearrangements with V and J assigned. A fraction of the clones does not appear; measured against another copy, unresolved V genes explain less than half of the discrepancy, and the remainder lacks a known reason. That table is the source of V, J and clone size, and D and trimming were worked out from the DNA. The sample table contains around 28,000 clones; only one count was recorded for about 59% of them. Of the sample, more than 7% is held by the ten largest clones.

Sequenced material: breast tumor tissue. This TCR derives from a person aged 45 to 60 with breast cancer.

The sequence in DNA is TGTGCTAGCAGCCCTAGTGAATCCTACAATGAGCAGTTCTTC. Translated, this is CASSPSESYNEQFF. The rearranged segments are TRBV7-7 and TRBJ2-1; no confident D gene assignment can be made. There are 14 amino acids in the CDR3, from cysteine to phenylalanine inclusive. The sequence is cut down to CDR3 DNA, 42 bases in frame from base 1. CDR1 and CDR2 (SSHAT, FNYEAQ) derive from the germline V gene (reference sequence).